The 21 T cell receptor beta chains below were found in one sample sequenced in a study of Ad26.COV2.S vaccination and SARS-CoV-2 variants. Treatment in this sample: roughly 18 received Ad26.COV2.S at low or high dose, single or two shots; roughly five received placebo; per-sample allocation not given. The study sampled participants on day 63 after the first vaccine or placebo injection. Measured with immunoSEQ multiplex PCR; TCRdb has only the in-frame clones, and not every one. Found here are roughly 250,000 clones, 87% of them singletons; the top ten hold less than 3.5%. The sequencing used peripheral blood, collected in a trial of Ad26.COV2.S vaccine versus placebo. The receptor set was obtained from a person aged 18-60 years who received the Ad26.COV2.S COVID-19 vaccine or a placebo.

This chain joins TRBV7-2 and TRBJ1-2; D possibly corresponds to TRBD1 (5 bases). Germline assignment: CDR1 SGHTA and CDR2 FQGNSA. V was pared by 5 bases and J by 4 bases, with 8 bases between. There are 12 residues in the CDR3. CDR3 residues: CASSRDGYGYTF. CDR3 DNA sequence: TGTGCCAGCAGCCGGGACGGCTATGGCTACACCTTC.

The chain links TRBV4-1 to TRBJ2-3; 10 nucleotides agree with TRBD2. Trimming took 3 bases from V and 4 from J; bases not matched to a gene: 4. Per the germline V gene, CDR1 is MGHRA and CDR2 is YSYEKL. The CDR3 contains 15 residues. As DNA, the CDR3 is TGCGCCAGCAGCCAGCGACTAGCGGGCGCAGATACGCAGTATTTT. The encoded protein is CASSQRLAGADTQYF.

V and J are TRBV11-1 and TRBJ2-1, with a weak D call TRBD2 (5 bases). Deletions cut 6 bases from V and 7 bases from J, with 13 bases between. There are 13 residues in the CDR3. In germline, CDR1 is SGHAT, CDR2 FQDESV (reference sequence). Written as DNA, the CDR3 is TGTGCCAGCAGGCCTCGTGAGCGGAATGAGCAGTTCTTC. Amino acids: CASRPRERNEQFF.

The chain uses TRBV19 and TRBJ2-2; maybe TRBD2 (5 bases). Germline V gives CDR1 LNHDA, CDR2 SQIVND (reference sequence). This CDR3 region has 16 residues. Trimming took 2 bases from V and 7 from J, leaving 17 bases between them. The CDR3 here is CASSITRKDWIGELFF. The CDR3, as DNA: TGTGCCAGTAGTATAACTAGGAAAGACTGGATCGGGGAGCTGTTTTTT. The entire variable domain, with the rest obtained from reference TRBV19 and TRBJ2-2, is as follows: DGGITQSPKYLFRKEGQNVTLSCEQNLNHDAMYWYRQDPGQGLRLIYYSQIVNDFQKGDIAEGYSVSREKKESFPLTVTSAQKNPTAFYLCASSITRKDWIGELFFGEGSRLTVL.

This clone was seen more than once but under ten times. The V gene is TRBV3-1 (or the pseudogene TRBV3-2), the J gene TRBJ2-5; perhaps D is TRBD1 or TRBD2 (6 bases each). The germline V gene has CDR1 LGHDT and CDR2 YNNKEL (reference sequence). V lost 0 bases to trimming and J lost 4 bases, with 15 bases between them. The length of the CDR3 is 16 residues. Here the CDR3 reads CASSQDPGEVGETQYF. CDR3 nucleotides: TGTGCCAGCAGCCAAGATCCAGGGGAGGTCGGAGAGACCCAGTACTTC.

About this clone itself: One end of the junction does not line up with germline, which may come from a read error. The genes are TRBV7-2 and TRBJ2-1; D is unclear. Germline values: CDR1 SGHTA, CDR2 FQGNSA. The CDR3 contains 12 residues. As DNA, the CDR3 is TGTGCCAGCAGCTTATGGCGGACCGAATACATCTTC. Its protein product is CASSLWRTEYIF.

J is TRBJ1-3 and V is TRBV2; TRBD1 is a possible D gene (5 bases). V gave up 7 bases and J gave up 0 bases, with 16 bases separating them. In germline, CDR1 is SNHLY, CDR2 FYNNEI. The CDR3 consists of 16 residues. CDR3 sequence (DNA): TGTGCCAGCACCTCGCTCGGGGGACCCTCTGGAAACACCATATATTTT. Translation: CASTSLGGPSGNTIYF.

The chain has TRBV19 and TRBJ1-2, with a possible D match to TRBD1 (5 bases). V was pared by 7 bases and J by 1 base, with 16 bases between. CDR1 is LNHDA and CDR2 is SQIVND in the germline V gene (reference sequence). This CDR3 is built from 15 residues. The CDR3 DNA is TGTGCCAGTATGGCAGAACGGACACTTAACTATGGCTACACCTTC. Amino acid sequence: CASMAERTLNYGYTF.

The chain uses TRBV19 and TRBJ2-7; no reliable D call. The CDR3 consists of 15 residues. V lost 1 base and J 3 bases, leaving 13 bases between the germline ends. The V gene's germline CDR1 is LNHDA and CDR2 SQIVND (reference sequence). DNA of the CDR3: TGTGCCAGTAGTATAGTTAACAGATCATTCTACGAGCAGTACGTC. Its translation: CASSIVNRSFYEQYV.

This chain links TRBV10-2 with TRBJ2-7, with D perhaps being TRBD1 or TRBD2 (5 bases each). With 3 bases removed from V and 3 bases from J, the gap between germline ends came to 18 bases. Germline-derived CDR1 and CDR2 are WSHSY and SAAADI. This CDR3 contains 16 residues. The DNA of the CDR3 is TGCGCCAGCAGTGACCCGGGGCGAGGTGGGCGCTACGAGCAGTACGTC. Protein sequence: CASSDPGRGGRYEQYV.

V gene TRBV5-1 combines with J gene TRBJ1-6, with 12 bases that match TRBD1. Germline V gives CDR1 SGHRS, CDR2 YFSETQ. The CDR3 extends over 16 amino acids. Unmatched junction bases numbered 5, after V lost 4 bases and J lost 6 bases. The CDR3 protein is CASSPGQGAGNSPLHF. CDR3 in DNA: TGCGCCAGCAGCCCGGGACAGGGGGCTGGTAATTCACCCCTCCACTTT. Based on the CDR3 plus reference TRBV5-1 and TRBJ1-6, the full variable domain is KAGVTQTPRYLIKTRGQQVTLSCSPISGHRSVSWYQQTPGQGLQFLFEYFSETQRNKGNFPGRFSGRQFSNSRSEMNVSTLELGDSALYLCASSPGQGAGNSPLHFGNGTRLTVT.

In its sample, this clone was seen many times. V and J are TRBV9 and TRBJ2-1; TRBD2 matches 13 bases. V shed 4 bases, J shed 7 bases, and the junction held 8 bases outside the gene matches. Germline V gene lookup returns CDR1 SGDLS and CDR2 YYNGEE. This CDR3 has 16 amino acids. CDR3 sequence: CASSPRLAGGSNEQFF. The CDR3 coding sequence is TGTGCCAGCAGCCCCCGACTAGCGGGGGGTTCGAATGAGCAGTTCTTC.

J is TRBJ2-5 and V is TRBV7-2; D call uncertain. The CDR3 totals 13 residues. Germline values: CDR1 SGHTA, CDR2 FQGNSA. V shed 6 bases and J shed 2 bases, with 10 bases lying between them. The CDR3 sequence: CASSLGIQETQYF. The CDR3 nucleotides are TGTGCCAGCAGTCTGGGGATACAAGAGACCCAGTACTTC.

V usage is TRBV12-5 and J usage is TRBJ1-1; TRBD1 agrees at 8 bases. From germline, CDR1 is LGHNT and CDR2 FRNRAP. The J segment lost 0 bases and the V segment lost 0 bases, leaving 6 bases of the junction unmatched. This CDR3 is 17 amino acids long. The CDR3 here is CASGLVLNRGLNTEAFF. In DNA form, the CDR3 reads TGTGCTAGTGGTTTGGTACTAAACAGGGGGTTGAACACTGAAGCTTTCTTT. Looking up the rest from reference TRBV12-5 and TRBJ1-1 gives the full variable domain: DARVTQTPRHKVTEMGQEVTMRCQPILGHNTVFWYRQTMMQGLELLAYFRNRAPLDDSGMPKDRFSAEMPDATLATLKIQPSEPRDSAVYFCASGLVLNRGLNTEAFFGQGTRLTVV.

This clone was seen only once. The rearrangement uses TRBV10-1 and TRBJ2-1, with 8 bases that match TRBD2. The germline CDR1 and CDR2 sequences are WNHNN and SYGVQD (reference sequence). CDR3 length: 21 amino acids. The V and J ends lost 3 bases and 5 bases, in that order; junction bases with no gene match: 24. CDR3 amino acids: CASSDRGNQTEPGLVNNEQFF. The CDR3 DNA sequence: TGCGCCAGCAGTGATCGAGGGAACCAAACGGAACCGGGACTAGTTAACAATGAGCAGTTCTTC.

The V call is TRBV21-1, the J call TRBJ2-5; the table's D call TRBD1 went unverified against the DNA. TRBV21-1 is a listed pseudogene. The CDR3 totals 15 residues. The CDR3 here is CASSRDRQDKETQYF. In DNA, the CDR3 is TGTGCCAGCAGCAGAGATCGACAGGATAAAGAGACCCAGTACTTC.

The genes are TRBV7-9 and TRBJ1-1; no reliable D call. The germline V gene has CDR1 SEHNR and CDR2 FQNEAQ (reference sequence). Trimming pared 3 bases from V and 7 bases from J, leaving 12 bases between. CDR3 length: 13 amino acids. CDR3 sequence: CASSFEGAVEAFF. CDR3 DNA: TGTGCCAGCAGCTTTGAGGGCGCGGTTGAAGCTTTCTTT.

This clone was recorded once. V is TRBV5-1 and J is TRBJ2-3; D unresolved. The CDR3 length is 16 residues. The V end was cut by 4 bases, the J end by 2 bases, with 17 bases between. CDR1 is SGHRS, CDR2 YFSETQ, per germline. The CDR3: CASSLAAWVNTDTQYF. The CDR3 DNA is TGCGCCAGCAGCCTGGCGGCCTGGGTTAACACAGATACGCAGTATTTT.

J is TRBJ2-1 and V is TRBV11-1; TRBD2 aligns across 9 bases. This CDR3 region has 16 residues. The germline V gene has CDR1 SGHAT and CDR2 FQDESV (reference sequence). Losses at the gene ends were 2 bases for V and 4 bases for J; bases not matched to a gene: 6. CDR3 sequence (DNA): TGTGCCAGCAGCTTACGCGGGGGGGCGTATTACAATGAGCAGTTCTTC. Its translation: CASSLRGGAYYNEQFF.

The chain links TRBV18 to TRBJ1-6; no definite D call. The CDR3 consists of 14 residues. Germline-derived CDR1 and CDR2 are KGHSH and LQKENI. The V and J ends lost 2 bases and 7 bases respectively, with 9 bases between them. This CDR3 is CASSPSQSNSPLHF. DNA of the CDR3: TGTGCCAGCTCACCAAGCCAGTCAAATTCACCCCTCCACTTT.

V usage is TRBV19 and J usage is TRBJ2-1; D ambiguous. Germline V gene lookup returns CDR1 LNHDA and CDR2 SQIVND (reference sequence). CDR3 size: 16 residues. V shed 1 base and J shed 5 bases, with 15 bases lying between them. Here the CDR3 DNA reads TGTGCCAGTAGTATAGTGGGCGGTTTATCCCACAATGAGCAGTTCTTC. Protein product: CASSIVGGLSHNEQFF.